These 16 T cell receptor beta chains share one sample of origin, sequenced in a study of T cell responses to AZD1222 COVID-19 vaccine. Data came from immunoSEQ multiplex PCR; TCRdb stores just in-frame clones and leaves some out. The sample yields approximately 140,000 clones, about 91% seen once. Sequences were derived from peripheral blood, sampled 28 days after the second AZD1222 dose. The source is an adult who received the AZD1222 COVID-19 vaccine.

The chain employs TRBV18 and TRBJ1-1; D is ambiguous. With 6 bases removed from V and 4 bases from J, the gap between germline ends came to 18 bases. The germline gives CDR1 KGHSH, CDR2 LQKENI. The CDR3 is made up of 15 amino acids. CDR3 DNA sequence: TGTGCCAGCTCCCCTAGGACGGTTCGGGTCACTGAAGCTTTCTTT. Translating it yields CASSPRTVRVTEAFF.

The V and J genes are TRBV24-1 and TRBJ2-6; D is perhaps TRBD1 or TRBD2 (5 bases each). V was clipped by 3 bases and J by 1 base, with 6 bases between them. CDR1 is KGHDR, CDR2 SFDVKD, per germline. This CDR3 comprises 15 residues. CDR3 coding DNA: TGTGCCACCAGTGATGGGGGTTCTGGGGCCAACGTCCTGACTTTC. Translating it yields CATSDGGSGANVLTF.

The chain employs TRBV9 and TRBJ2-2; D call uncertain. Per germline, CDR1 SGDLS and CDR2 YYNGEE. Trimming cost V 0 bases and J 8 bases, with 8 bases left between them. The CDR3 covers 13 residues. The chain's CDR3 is CASSVGVVGELFF. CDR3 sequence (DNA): TGTGCCAGCAGCGTAGGTGTGGTGGGGGAGCTGTTTTTT. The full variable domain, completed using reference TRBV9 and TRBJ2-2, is DSGVTQTPKHLITATGQRVTLRCSPRSGDLSVYWYQQSLDQGLQFLIQYYNGEERAKGNILERFSAQQFPDLHSELNLSSLELGDSALYFCASSVGVVGELFFGEGSRLTVL.

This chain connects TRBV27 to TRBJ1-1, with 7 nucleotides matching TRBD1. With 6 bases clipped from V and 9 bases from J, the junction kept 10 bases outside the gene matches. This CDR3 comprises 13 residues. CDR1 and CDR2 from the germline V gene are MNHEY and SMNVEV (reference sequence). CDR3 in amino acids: CASRPGQARKAFF. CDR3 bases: TGTGCCAGCAGACCCGGACAGGCACGTAAAGCTTTCTTT.

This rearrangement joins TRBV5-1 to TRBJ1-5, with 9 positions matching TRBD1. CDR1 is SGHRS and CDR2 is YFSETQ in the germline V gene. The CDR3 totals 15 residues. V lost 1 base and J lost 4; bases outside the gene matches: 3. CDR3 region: CASSLLGQGNQPQHF. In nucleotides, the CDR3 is TGCGCCAGCAGCTTGTTGGGACAGGGTAATCAGCCCCAGCATTTT.

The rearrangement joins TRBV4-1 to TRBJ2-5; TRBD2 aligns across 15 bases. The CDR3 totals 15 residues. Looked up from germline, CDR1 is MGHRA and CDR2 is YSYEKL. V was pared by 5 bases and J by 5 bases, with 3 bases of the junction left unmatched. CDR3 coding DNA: TGCGCCAGCAGCAGGACTAGCGGGAGGGGGGAGACCCAGTACTTC. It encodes CASSRTSGRGETQYF.

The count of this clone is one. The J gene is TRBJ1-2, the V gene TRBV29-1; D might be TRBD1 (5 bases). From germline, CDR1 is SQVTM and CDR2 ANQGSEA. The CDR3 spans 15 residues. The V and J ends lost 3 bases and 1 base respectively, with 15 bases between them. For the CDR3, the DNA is TGCAGCGTTGAGTACGCGACAGATTTTAACTATGGCTACACCTTC. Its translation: CSVEYATDFNYGYTF.

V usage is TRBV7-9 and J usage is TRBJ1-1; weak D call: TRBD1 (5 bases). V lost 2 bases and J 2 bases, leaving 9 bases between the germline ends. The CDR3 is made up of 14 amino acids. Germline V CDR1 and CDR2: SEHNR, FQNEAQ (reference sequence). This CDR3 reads CASSLQGPNTEAFF. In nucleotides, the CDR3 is TGTGCCAGCAGCTTACAGGGACCTAACACTGAAGCTTTCTTT.

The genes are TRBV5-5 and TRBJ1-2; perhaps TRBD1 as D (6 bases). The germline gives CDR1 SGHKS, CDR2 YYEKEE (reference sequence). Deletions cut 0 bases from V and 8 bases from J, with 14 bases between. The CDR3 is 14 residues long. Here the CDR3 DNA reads TGTGCCAGCAGCTTGGAGGGGCAGGGGTTGGGCTACACCTTC. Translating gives CASSLEGQGLGYTF.

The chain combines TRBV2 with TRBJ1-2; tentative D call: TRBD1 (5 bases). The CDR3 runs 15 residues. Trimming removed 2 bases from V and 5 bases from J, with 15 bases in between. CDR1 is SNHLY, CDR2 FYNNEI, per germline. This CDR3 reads CASSERSGGNYGYTF. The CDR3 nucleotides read TGTGCCAGCAGTGAAAGGTCCGGGGGGAATTATGGCTACACCTTC.

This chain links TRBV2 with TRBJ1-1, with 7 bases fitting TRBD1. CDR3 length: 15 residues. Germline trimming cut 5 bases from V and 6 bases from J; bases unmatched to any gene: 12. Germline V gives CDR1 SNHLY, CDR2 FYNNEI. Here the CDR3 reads CASSRNRGGRAEAFF. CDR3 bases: TGTGCCAGCAGTCGAAACAGGGGAGGAAGGGCTGAAGCTTTCTTT.

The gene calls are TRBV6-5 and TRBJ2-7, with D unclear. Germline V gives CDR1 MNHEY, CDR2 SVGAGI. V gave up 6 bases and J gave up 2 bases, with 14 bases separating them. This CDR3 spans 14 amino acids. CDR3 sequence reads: CASSRGAPPYEQYV. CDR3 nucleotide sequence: TGTGCCAGCAGCCGCGGTGCCCCGCCCTACGAGCAGTACGTC.

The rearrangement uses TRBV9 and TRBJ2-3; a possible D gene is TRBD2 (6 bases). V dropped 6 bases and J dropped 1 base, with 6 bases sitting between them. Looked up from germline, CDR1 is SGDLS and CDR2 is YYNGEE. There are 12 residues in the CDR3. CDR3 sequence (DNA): TGTGCCAGCACGGGGGGCACAGATACGCAGTATTTT. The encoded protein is CASTGGTDTQYF.

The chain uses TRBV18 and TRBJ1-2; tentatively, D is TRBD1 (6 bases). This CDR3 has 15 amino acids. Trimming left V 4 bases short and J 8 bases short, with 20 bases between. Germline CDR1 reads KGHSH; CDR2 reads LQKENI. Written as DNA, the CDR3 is TGTGCCAGCTCACACCTGGACAGCCACAAAGCGGGCTACACCTTC. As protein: CASSHLDSHKAGYTF.

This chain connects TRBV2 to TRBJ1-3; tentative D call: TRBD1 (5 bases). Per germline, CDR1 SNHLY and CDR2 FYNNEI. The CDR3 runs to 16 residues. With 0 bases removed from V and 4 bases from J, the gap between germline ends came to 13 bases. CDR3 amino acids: CASSEAAGNHGNTIYF. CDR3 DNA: TGTGCCAGCAGTGAAGCCGCAGGGAACCACGGAAACACCATATATTTT.

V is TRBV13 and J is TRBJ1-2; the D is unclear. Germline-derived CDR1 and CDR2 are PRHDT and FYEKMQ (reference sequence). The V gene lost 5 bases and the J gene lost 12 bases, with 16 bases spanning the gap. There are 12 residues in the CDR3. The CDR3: CASSHGALWHTF. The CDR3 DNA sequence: TGTGCCAGCAGCCACGGCGCACTCTGGCACACCTTC.